What follows are 26 T cell receptor beta chains derived from one specimen sequenced in a study of beta chain features in type 1 diabetes. No antigen has been identified for these receptors. Since all of the isolated RNA was reverse transcribed, expressed TCRB transcripts were what got sequenced. Method: immunoSEQ multiplex PCR; TCRdb's copy keeps in-frame clones and lacks some. The sample contains 250,000 or so clones, about 20% of which appear only once. Findings of the study overall: TCRB CDR3s from Type 1 diabetes patients were moderately but significantly shorter in all four CD4+ subsets.

The sequencing sample was made of naive CD4+ T cells from blood. The receptor set was obtained from a woman in her 40s with type 1 diabetes.

The chain links TRBV18 to TRBJ1-5; 8 nucleotides align to TRBD1. The germline V gene has CDR1 KGHSH and CDR2 LQKENI. The CDR3 totals 15 residues. Trimming took 2 bases from V and 7 from J; bases not matched to a gene: 7. CDR3 coding DNA: TGTGCCAGCTCACCAGGACAGGGCTTGGGACAGCCCCAGCATTTT. This translates into CASSPGQGLGQPQHF.

The gene calls are TRBV11-2 and TRBJ2-3; D may be TRBD2 (6 bases). This CDR3 is built from 17 residues. V lost 5 bases and J lost 0, with 18 bases in between. The germline CDR1 and CDR2 sequences are SGHAT and FQNNGV. The CDR3 sequence: CASSSNFGTASTDTQYF. The DNA for the CDR3 is TGTGCCAGCAGCAGCAACTTCGGGACTGCCAGCACAGATACGCAGTATTTT.

The count of this clone is one. This chain connects TRBV5-1 to TRBJ1-1, with a tentative D call TRBD1 (5 bases). Germline V gene lookup returns CDR1 SGHRS and CDR2 YFSETQ. The V gene lost 0 bases and the J gene lost 5 bases, with 11 bases spanning the gap. CDR3 length: 14 residues. The CDR3 DNA reads as TGCGCCAGCAGCTTGGATGGGGCTGGGACTGAAGCTTTCTTT. Its protein product is CASSLDGAGTEAFF.

The J gene is TRBJ2-7, the V gene TRBV18; D unresolved. V shed 5 bases and J shed 0 bases, with 5 bases lying between them. This CDR3 is 12 amino acids long. Germline V gene data show CDR1 as KGHSH and CDR2 as LQKENI. In nucleotides, the CDR3 is TGTGCCAGCTCATCCAGCTCCTACGAGCAGTACTTC. It encodes CASSSSSYEQYF.

The rearrangement joins TRBV29-1 to TRBJ1-1, with D perhaps matching TRBD1 (5 bases). Germline V gives CDR1 SQVTM, CDR2 ANQGSEA. This CDR3 region has 13 residues. Trimming removed 0 bases at V and 10 bases at J, with 15 bases between. The CDR3 coding sequence is TGCAGCGTTGAAGAGGGGCAGGGCGCAAGAGCTTTCTTT. It is translated as CSVEEGQGARAFF.

The rearrangement joins TRBV15 to TRBJ1-2; a possible D gene is TRBD1 (6 bases). The germline V gene has CDR1 LNHNV and CDR2 YYDKDF (reference sequence). The germline V and J ends were trimmed by 1 base and 1 base, with 10 bases remaining between them. This CDR3 comprises 15 residues. In DNA, the CDR3 is TGTGCCACCAGCAGAGTGGGGGCGAATAACTATGGCTACACCTTC. This codes for CATSRVGANNYGYTF.

The chain combines TRBV4-3 with TRBJ2-7; D perhaps matches TRBD2 (5 bases). The germline V gene encodes CDR1 LGHNA and CDR2 YSLEER. V was trimmed by 0 bases and J by 0 bases, leaving 9 bases between them. The CDR3 covers 15 residues. This CDR3 reads CASSQDYGISYEQYF. DNA for the CDR3: TGCGCCAGCAGCCAAGATTACGGGATCTCCTACGAGCAGTACTTC.

Only a few counts were recorded for this clone. Different DNA sequences within this sample yield the same CDR3. This rearrangement joins TRBV30 to TRBJ1-1, with D possibly being TRBD1 (6 bases). The CDR3 has 13 residues. Trimming stripped 0 bases from V and 3 bases from J, with 8 bases between. Germline-derived CDR1 and CDR2 are GTSNPN and SVGIG (reference sequence). For the CDR3, the DNA is TGTGCCTGGAGTGTACAGGGAGACACTGAAGCTTTCTTT. Protein product: CAWSVQGDTEAFF.

J is TRBJ2-3 and V is TRBV9; D not certain. V was shortened by 0 bases and J by 6 bases, with 8 bases between the two germline ends. Germline CDR1 is SGDLS and CDR2 is YYNGEE. This CDR3 spans 13 amino acids. The CDR3 loop is CASSVERSDTQYF. For the CDR3, the DNA is TGTGCCAGCAGCGTAGAGAGGTCTGATACGCAGTATTTT.

The chain joins TRBV28 to TRBJ1-2, with D tentatively TRBD1 (6 bases). Germline values: CDR1 MDHEN, CDR2 SYDVKM. This CDR3 has 12 amino acids. V was trimmed by 2 bases and J by 8 bases, leaving 9 bases between them. CDR3 sequence (DNA): TGTGCCAGCAGTTTAAAGGGGGAGGGCTACACCTTC. It yields the protein CASSLKGEGYTF.

The chain couples TRBV4-1 to TRBJ1-1, with 7 bases lining up with TRBD1. Trimming took 4 bases from V and 1 from J; bases not matched to a gene: 9. From germline, CDR1 is MGHRA and CDR2 YSYEKL. The CDR3 has 16 amino acids. CDR3 DNA sequence: TGCGCCAGCAGCCTATCCAGGGGGACCGGGAACACTGAAGCTTTCTTT. Translating it yields CASSLSRGTGNTEAFF.

This clone appeared a few times. CDR3 in amino acids: CASSENRIYGYTF. The CDR3 DNA reads as TGTGCCAGCAGTGAAAACAGAATATACGGCTACACCTTC. The rearrangement uses TRBV2 and TRBJ1-2; D ambiguous. This CDR3 spans 13 amino acids. The germline V gene has CDR1 SNHLY and CDR2 FYNNEI. Trimming removed 2 bases from V and 8 bases from J, with 12 bases in between.

This clone was detected a few times. The chain has TRBV6-6 and TRBJ2-2, with a possible D match to TRBD2 (5 bases). This CDR3 region has 11 residues. The V end was cut by 4 bases, the J end by 10 bases, with 7 bases between. Germline CDR1 MNHNY, CDR2 SVGAGI (reference sequence). CDR3 nucleotides: TGTGCCAGCAGTTTCGGGGTGGAGCTGTTTTTT. Protein sequence: CASSFGVELFF.

This clone has more than one count but fewer than ten. The CDR3 loop reads CASGRGNYEQYF. In DNA form, the CDR3 reads TGTGCCAGCGGACGGGGGAACTACGAGCAGTACTTC. V is TRBV6-6 and J is TRBJ2-7; possibly TRBD2 for D (6 bases). CDR3 length equals 12 residues. With 8 bases removed from V and 3 bases from J, the gap between germline ends came to 11 bases. Per germline, CDR1 MNHNY and CDR2 SVGAGI (reference sequence).

The chain links TRBV2 to TRBJ1-3; D is unresolved. This CDR3 has 11 amino acids. From germline, CDR1 is SNHLY and CDR2 FYNNEI. The ends were cut back, 7 bases at V and 4 bases at J, with 5 bases in the middle. The CDR3, as DNA: TGTGCCAGCAATCAGGGAAACACCATATATTTT. The encoded protein is CASNQGNTIYF.

A few counts support this clone. V and J are TRBV4-3 and TRBJ1-2; D is possibly TRBD1 (6 bases). This CDR3 contains 15 residues. V lost 4 bases, J lost 3 bases, and 15 bases lay in between. Germline V gene sequence: CDR1 LGHNA, CDR2 YSLEER. Here the CDR3 DNA reads TGCGCCAGCAGCCGCCAGGGGAGGGGCGACTATGGCTACACCTTC. Translating gives CASSRQGRGDYGYTF.

Only a few counts were recorded for this clone. The gene calls are TRBV6-6 and TRBJ1-2; TRBD1 matches 9 bases. V shed 6 bases, J shed 10 bases, and the junction held 12 bases outside the gene matches. The CDR3 runs 14 residues. The germline CDR1 and CDR2 sequences are MNHNY and SVGAGI (reference sequence). In DNA, the CDR3 is TGTGCCAGCAGATCGGACAGGGGCCCCGCCGTCTACACCTTC. Translated, it gives CASRSDRGPAVYTF.

The chain is built from TRBV30 and TRBJ1-5; weak D call: TRBD1 (6 bases). This CDR3 contains 15 residues. Trimming took off 2 bases at V and 1 base at J, with 12 bases between the two ends. The V gene's germline CDR1 is GTSNPN and CDR2 SVGIG (reference sequence). The CDR3 DNA is TGTGCCTGGAGTACAGGGTCGTGGAGCAATCAGCCCCAGCATTTT. Translating gives CAWSTGSWSNQPQHF.

This clone was seen a handful of times. CDR3 bases: TGTGCCAGCAGCTACAACAGGGACTACACCTTC. Encoded protein: CASSYNRDYTF. The genes are TRBV7-2 and TRBJ1-2, with D possibly TRBD1 on 6 matching bases. The CDR3 sequence is 11 residues long. Looked up from germline, CDR1 is SGHTA and CDR2 is FQGNSA. The V gene lost 4 bases and the J gene lost 10 bases, with 10 bases spanning the gap.

The sample holds a few counts of this clone. The gene calls are TRBV5-1 and TRBJ2-2; TRBD2 matches 7 bases. Trimming cost V 4 bases and J 0 bases; bases outside gene matches: 6. CDR3 length equals 16 residues. Germline lookup yields CDR1 SGHRS and CDR2 YFSETQ. CDR3 in DNA: TGCGCCAGCAGCCCCTCAGCGGGACCGAACACCGGGGAGCTGTTTTTT. Encoded protein: CASSPSAGPNTGELFF.

The chain joins TRBV9 to TRBJ2-1; a weak D match, TRBD2 (6 bases). Germline V CDR1 and CDR2: SGDLS, YYNGEE. There are 16 residues in the CDR3. The V and J ends lost 0 bases and 8 bases respectively, with 18 bases between them. The CDR3 region is CASSVGGLPNTHEQFF. CDR3 bases: TGTGCCAGCAGCGTAGGCGGACTACCCAACACCCATGAGCAGTTCTTC. Variable domain in full (rest from reference TRBV9 and TRBJ2-1): DSGVTQTPKHLITATGQRVTLRCSPRSGDLSVYWYQQSLDQGLQFLIQYYNGEERAKGNILERFSAQQFPDLHSELNLSSLELGDSALYFCASSVGGLPNTHEQFFGPGTRLTVL.

This clone was seen a few times. The gene calls are TRBV7-9 and TRBJ2-1; TRBD2 matches 7 bases. There are 14 residues in the CDR3. V gave up 1 base and J gave up 6 bases; unmatched junction bases: 3. Germline CDR1 and CDR2: SEHNR and FQNEAQ (reference sequence). The CDR3 bases are TGTGCCAGCAGCTTAGGCAGGACTAGCAATGAGCAGTTCTTC. It specifies CASSLGRTSNEQFF. Full variable domain (outside the CDR3, taken from reference TRBV7-9 and TRBJ2-1): DTGVSQNPRHKITKRGQNVTFRCDPISEHNRLYWYRQTLGQGPEFLTYFQNEAQLEKSRLLSDRFSAERPKGSFSTLEIQRTEQGDSAMYLCASSLGRTSNEQFFGPGTRLTVL.

This clone came up a few times. This chain links TRBV5-4 with TRBJ1-4, with D perhaps TRBD1 (5 bases). This CDR3 contains 13 residues. The V gene's germline CDR1 is SGHNT and CDR2 YYREEE (reference sequence). Deletions cut 6 bases from V and 6 bases from J, with 12 bases between. The DNA for the CDR3 is TGTGCCAGCAACGGGGGGAGTGATGAAAAACTGTTTTTT. Translation: CASNGGSDEKLFF.

The chain has TRBV7-9 and TRBJ1-2, with 10 bases matching TRBD1. CDR3 size: 15 residues. With 5 bases clipped from V and 3 bases from J, the junction kept 6 bases outside the gene matches. Germline CDR1 reads SEHNR; CDR2 reads FQNEAQ (reference sequence). Here the CDR3 reads CASSPGQGVDYGYTF. The CDR3, as DNA: TGTGCCAGCAGCCCTGGACAGGGGGTTGACTATGGCTACACCTTC. The full variable domain, in which reference TRBV7-9 and TRBJ1-2 provide the parts outside the CDR3, is DTGVSQNPRHKITKRGQNVTFRCDPISEHNRLYWYRQTLGQGPEFLTYFQNEAQLEKSRLLSDRFSAERPKGSFSTLEIQRTEQGDSAMYLCASSPGQGVDYGYTFGSGTRLTVV.

The V call is TRBV19, the J call TRBJ2-1, with D unclear. The CDR3 contains 13 residues. Germline loops: CDR1 LNHDA, CDR2 SQIVND (reference sequence). The V gene lost 5 bases and the J gene lost 4 bases, with 9 bases spanning the gap. CDR3 sequence: CASSPDLYNEQFF. Written as DNA, the CDR3 is TGTGCCAGTAGTCCCGACTTGTACAATGAGCAGTTCTTC.

The chain links TRBV5-1 to TRBJ2-1, with TRBD2 identical over 8 bases. The CDR3 is 14 amino acids. V gave up 4 bases and J gave up 5 bases; unmatched junction bases: 5. The germline V gene encodes CDR1 SGHRS and CDR2 YFSETQ. This CDR3 reads CASSPAGENNEQFF. In nucleotides, the CDR3 is TGCGCCAGCAGCCCAGCGGGGGAGAACAATGAGCAGTTCTTC.